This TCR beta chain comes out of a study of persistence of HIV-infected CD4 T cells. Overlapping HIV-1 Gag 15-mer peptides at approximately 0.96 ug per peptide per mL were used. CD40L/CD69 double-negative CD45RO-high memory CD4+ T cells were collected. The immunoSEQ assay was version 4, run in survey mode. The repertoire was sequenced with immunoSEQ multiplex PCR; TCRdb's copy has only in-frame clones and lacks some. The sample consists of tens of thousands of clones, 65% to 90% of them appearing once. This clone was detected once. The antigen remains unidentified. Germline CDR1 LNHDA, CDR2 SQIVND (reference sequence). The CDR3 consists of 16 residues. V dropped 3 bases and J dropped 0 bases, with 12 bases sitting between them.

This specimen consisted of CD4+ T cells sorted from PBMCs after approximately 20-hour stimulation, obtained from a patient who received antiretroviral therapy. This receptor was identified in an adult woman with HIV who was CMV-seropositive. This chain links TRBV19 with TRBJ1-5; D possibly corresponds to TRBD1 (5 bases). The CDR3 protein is CASSMRADSSNQPQHF. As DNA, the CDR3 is TGTGCCAGTAGTATGCGGGCCGACAGTAGCAATCAGCCCCAGCATTTT. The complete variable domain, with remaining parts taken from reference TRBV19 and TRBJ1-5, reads DGGITQSPKYLFRKEGQNVTLSCEQNLNHDAMYWYRQDPGQGLRLIYYSQIVNDFQKGDIAEGYSVSREKKESFPLTVTSAQKNPTAFYLCASSMRADSSNQPQHFGDGTRLSIL.